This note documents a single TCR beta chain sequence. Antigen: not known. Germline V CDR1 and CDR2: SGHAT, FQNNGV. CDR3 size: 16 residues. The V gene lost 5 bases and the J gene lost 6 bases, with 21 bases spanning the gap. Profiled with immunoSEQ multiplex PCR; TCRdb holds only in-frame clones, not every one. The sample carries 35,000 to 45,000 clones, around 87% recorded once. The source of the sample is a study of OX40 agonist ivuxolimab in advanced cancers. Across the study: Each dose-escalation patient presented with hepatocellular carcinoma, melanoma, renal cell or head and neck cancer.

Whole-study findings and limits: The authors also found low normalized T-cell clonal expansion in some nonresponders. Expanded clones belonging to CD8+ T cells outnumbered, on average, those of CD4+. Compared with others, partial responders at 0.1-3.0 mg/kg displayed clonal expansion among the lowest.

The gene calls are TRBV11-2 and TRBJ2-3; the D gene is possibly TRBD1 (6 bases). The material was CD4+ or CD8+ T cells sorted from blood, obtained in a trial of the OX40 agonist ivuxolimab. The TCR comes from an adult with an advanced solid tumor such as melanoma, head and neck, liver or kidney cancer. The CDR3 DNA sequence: TGTGCCAGCAGCCAAACCCTACAGGGAATATCGGATACGCAGTATTTT. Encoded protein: CASSQTLQGISDTQYF.